These 5 T cell receptor beta chains originate from one sample sequenced in a study of T cell clonality in common variable immunodeficiency. Study-level points and caveats: Common variable immunodeficiency TCR beta sequences reportedly had fewer deletions and N-nucleotide insertions.

TCRdb keeps only in-frame clones here, not all; method: immunoSEQ multiplex PCR. The sample contains over 30,000 clones, none occurring once; about 30% lies in the top ten. What these receptors recognize is not known. Sequencing input: peripheral blood mononuclear cells. The receptor set was obtained from a human donor with common variable immunodeficiency.

As concerns this clone: The read terminates 3 residues ahead of where the CDR3 ends, so the germline J gene completes it. J is TRBJ2-7 and V is TRBV6-2 or TRBV6-3; 8 bases are shared with TRBD2. The germline V gene encodes CDR1 MNHEY and CDR2 SVGEGT. The CDR3 has 16 amino acids. With 6 bases clipped from V and 0 bases from J, the junction kept 10 bases outside the gene matches. Partial CDR3 DNA: TGTGCCAGCAGGAGCTCAGCGGGAGCCTACTCCTACGAG. Its protein product is CASRSSAGAYSYE. The full CDR3 is CASRSSAGAYSYEQYF.

This clone turned up a few times. The read terminates 3 residues ahead of where the CDR3 ends, so the germline J gene completes it. V gene TRBV7-9 combines with J gene TRBJ2-1; a possible D gene is TRBD1 (6 bases). The V and J ends lost 5 bases and 4 bases respectively, with 9 bases between them. This CDR3 contains 13 residues. Germline V gene lookup returns CDR1 SEHNR and CDR2 FQNEAQ (reference sequence). The CDR3 bases that were read are TGTGCCAGCAGCCCGACAGGATACAATGAG. Translated: CASSPTGYNE. The entire CDR3 reads CASSPTGYNEQFF.

This clone has a count of ten or more. From the germline J gene comes the end of the CDR3, since the read stops 3 residues before it. The V gene is TRBV30, the J gene TRBJ2-3; unclear D gene. Trimming removed 0 bases at V and 0 bases at J, with 10 bases between. The CDR3 spans 15 residues. CDR1 and CDR2 from the germline V gene are GTSNPN and SVGIG (reference sequence). CDR3 in amino acids: CAWSVRFLSTDTQYF. The CDR3 DNA, read in part, is TGTGCCTGGAGTGTACGGTTCCTCAGCACAGATACG.

This clone appeared many times. An end of the junction differs from the germline gene, which may be a read error. The observed sequence ends 3 residues before the CDR3 terminus, with the missing tail filled in from the germline J gene. The chain combines TRBV4-2 with TRBJ2-5; 7 positions match TRBD1. The CDR3 is made up of 15 amino acids. CDR1 LGHNA and CDR2 YNFKEQ come from the germline V gene. Partial CDR3 DNA: TGCGCCAGCAGCCAATTAACAGGGGACCAAGAGACC. Translated, it gives CASSQLTGDQET. The full CDR3 reads CASSQLTGDQETQYF.

This clone showed up many times. The read finishes 3 residues shy of the CDR3 end, and the germline J gene is used to complete it. This chain connects TRBV7-2 to TRBJ2-2; tentative D call: TRBD2 (6 bases). The length of the CDR3 is 14 residues. The V gene's germline CDR1 is SGHTA and CDR2 FQGNSA. Deletions cut 3 bases from V and 7 bases from J, with 12 bases between. Incomplete CDR3 DNA: TGTGCCAGCAGCTTTTCCCTAGCGCTCGGGGAG. Its protein product is CASSFSLALGE. The entire CDR3 sequence reads CASSFSLALGELFF.